A selection of T cell receptor beta chains follows, all from one sample in a study of vaccination effects on CD4 cells after COVID-19. Clones were read by immunoSEQ multiplex PCR, and TCRdb kept only the in-frame ones, dropping some. The data contain some 40,000 clones, about 78% of them singletons. These TCRs' antigens remain unknown. The sequencing used CD4+ T cells from PBMCs cultured with HCoV-NL63 spike peptides, collected before COVID-19 vaccination. These receptors came from a human donor who had a prior SARS-CoV-2 infection. Each CDR3 is given with its conserved first and last residue. Each record gives: V gene, J gene, clone size, CDR3 protein. A clone size is listed for some rows: how often the clone was seen (once, few, many), or a class if it is expanded.

TRBV11-2	TRBJ1-6	-	CASSILQGRNLGSPLHF
TRBV5-4	TRBJ1-1	-	CASSNPGQLNTEAFF
TRBV5-1	TRBJ1-1	-	CASTPTGQGAGNTEAFF
TRBV5-5	TRBJ2-3	-	CASSLVGLAGGPTDTQYF
TRBV15	TRBJ1-4	-	CATSRAVGWSNEKLFF
TRBV11-2	TRBJ2-5	few	CASRGGVQETQYF
TRBV7-2	TRBJ2-3	once	CASSPRQKRGYTDTQYF
TRBV2	TRBJ1-5	-	CASSEVGGRMGQPQHF
TRBV3-1/TRBV3-2	TRBJ1-2	-	CASSRDSSRGGYTF
TRBV2	TRBJ2-3	-	CASGLAGVTDTQYF
TRBV13	TRBJ2-7	-	CASSFYRASGEQYF
TRBV28	TRBJ1-5	-	CASSPTHYGNQPQHF
TRBV5-6	TRBJ2-7	-	CASSLDPRDYYEQYF
TRBV5-1	TRBJ1-3	few	CASSPGPGTGNTIYF
TRBV2	TRBJ2-3	-	CASARDTGTDTQYF
TRBV9	TRBJ1-4	-	CASSATGGGEKLFF
TRBV19	TRBJ2-2	-	CASSISRGRAGELFF
TRBV18	TRBJ1-3	-	CASSPIMGGSTGNTIYF
TRBV3-1/TRBV3-2	TRBJ1-3	few	CASSQEFDISGNTIYF
TRBV5-6	TRBJ2-7	-	CASSLLGASSYEQYF
TRBV5-1	TRBJ2-1	-	CASSLGLAGGYNEQFF
TRBV10-3	TRBJ2-7	-	CATRKGDSYEQYF
TRBV15	TRBJ2-7	-	CATSRDGGGGRYEQYF
TRBV5-8	TRBJ1-1	once	CASSSGQSRTEAFF
TRBV11-3	TRBJ2-7	-	CASSLIRLGYEQYF
TRBV11-3	TRBJ2-1	-	CASSLSPAQGSSYNEQFF
TRBV3-1/TRBV3-2	TRBJ2-5	-	CASSPGGETQYF
TRBV6-1	TRBJ1-1	once	CASSVLWGTGNTEAFF